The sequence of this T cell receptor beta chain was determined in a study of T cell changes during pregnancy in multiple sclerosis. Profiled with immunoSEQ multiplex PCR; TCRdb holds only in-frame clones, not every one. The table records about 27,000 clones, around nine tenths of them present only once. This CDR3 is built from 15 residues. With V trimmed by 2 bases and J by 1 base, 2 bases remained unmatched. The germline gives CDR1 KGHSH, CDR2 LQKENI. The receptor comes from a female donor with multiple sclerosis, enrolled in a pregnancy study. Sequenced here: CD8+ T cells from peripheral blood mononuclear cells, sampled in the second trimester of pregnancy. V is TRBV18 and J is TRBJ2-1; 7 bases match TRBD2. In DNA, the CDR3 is TGTGCCAGCTCACCAAGGGGAGGGTCCTACAATGAGCAGTTCTTC. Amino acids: CASSPRGGSYNEQFF.